One and the same sample provided the 10 T cell receptor beta chains below, sequenced in a study of cytotoxic CD8 clonotypes in ibrutinib-treated CLL. Clones were read by immunoSEQ multiplex PCR, and TCRdb kept only the in-frame ones, dropping some. The sample lists some 65,000 clones; approximately 57% were seen once. This sample comprised PBMCs, obtained after 12 months of ibrutinib treatment. Source of these receptors: a human donor with chronic lymphocytic leukemia.

This clone is classed as medium-sized. The V call is TRBV2, the J call TRBJ2-5, with 11 bases matching TRBD2. Unmatched junction bases numbered 3, after V lost 8 bases and J lost 7 bases. This CDR3 spans 12 amino acids. Germline V gene sequence: CDR1 SNHLY, CDR2 FYNNEI. CDR3 in amino acids: CASSGTSGTQYF. CDR3 bases: TGTGCCAGCTCCGGGACTAGCGGGACCCAGTACTTC.

The chain joins TRBV5-4 to TRBJ2-1; no firm D call. V was shortened by 0 bases and J by 5 bases, with 12 bases between the two germline ends. The CDR3 loop spans 15 amino acids. The germline gives CDR1 SGHNT, CDR2 YYREEE (reference sequence). The CDR3 reads CASSLAAINDNEQFF. CDR3 nucleotides: TGTGCCAGCAGCTTGGCGGCCATAAACGACAATGAGCAGTTCTTC.

This chain connects TRBV6-5 to TRBJ2-7, with D tentatively TRBD1 or TRBD2 (5 bases each). V lost 1 base, J lost 0 bases, and 10 bases lay in between. In germline, CDR1 is MNHEY, CDR2 SVGAGI. The CDR3 is 15 residues long. The CDR3 region is CASSYLGRNSYEQYF. DNA of the CDR3: TGTGCCAGCAGTTACTTGGGACGAAACTCCTACGAGCAGTACTTC.

The V and J genes are TRBV29-1 and TRBJ2-3, with 11 bases matching TRBD2. Germline V gene data show CDR1 as SQVTM and CDR2 as ANQGSEA. V lost 1 base, J lost 4 bases, and 4 bases stayed unmatched. CDR3 length equals 15 residues. For the CDR3, the DNA is TGCAGCGTTGAAGCACTAGCGGGAGTCGCAGATACGCAGTATTTT. This gives the protein CSVEALAGVADTQYF.

Regarding this clone: The junction differs from germline at one of its ends, possibly a read error. V and J are TRBV6-5 and TRBJ2-1, with 9 bases identical to TRBD2. CDR3 length equals 12 residues. Germline CDR1 reads MNHEY; CDR2 reads SVGAGI. For the CDR3, the DNA is TGTGCCAGCAGCCCAACCGGGACTAGCCTCCTCTTC. Amino acid sequence: CASSPTGTSLLF.

The V gene is TRBV7-2, the J gene TRBJ2-2, with D perhaps assigned TRBD1 or TRBD2 (5 bases each). V was trimmed by 6 bases and J by 2 bases, leaving 13 bases between them. Germline CDR1 reads SGHTA; CDR2 reads FQGNSA. This CDR3 region has 15 residues. In nucleotides, the CDR3 is TGTGCCAGCAGTTCAACGGGGCCCAACACCGGGGAGCTGTTTTTT. It is translated as CASSSTGPNTGELFF.

The chain has TRBV27 and TRBJ2-7; D is tentatively TRBD1 or TRBD2 (6 bases each). The CDR3 consists of 17 residues. Germline V gene sequence: CDR1 MNHEY, CDR2 SMNVEV (reference sequence). Trimming left V 3 bases short and J 2 bases short, with 20 bases between. In nucleotides, the CDR3 is TGTGCCAGCAGTTTTATGGGGGGTGCAGGGGAGGCCTACGAGCAGTACTTC. Amino acid sequence: CASSFMGGAGEAYEQYF.

V and J are TRBV14 and TRBJ2-1; D is perhaps TRBD2 (6 bases). The CDR3 runs to 20 residues. With 5 bases removed from V and 8 bases from J, the gap between germline ends came to 34 bases. Germline V gene sequence: CDR1 SGHDN, CDR2 FVKESK. Here the CDR3 DNA reads TGTGCCAGCAGCGTCCATCTAACCCGCCGCCTCCCGGGGGTACAGGATGAGCAGTTCTTC. Translating it yields CASSVHLTRRLPGVQDEQFF. The variable domain in full, completed from reference TRBV14 and TRBJ2-1, reads EAGVTQFPSHSVIEKGQTVTLRCDPISGHDNLYWYRRVMGKEIKFLLHFVKESKQDESGMPNNRFLAERTGGTYSTLKVQPAELEDSGVYFCASSVHLTRRLPGVQDEQFFGPGTRLTVL.

The rearrangement uses TRBV15 and TRBJ2-7; D is unclear. V dropped 4 bases and J dropped 0 bases, with 7 bases sitting between them. The CDR3 is made up of 13 amino acids. Germline V CDR1 and CDR2: LNHNV, YYDKDF (reference sequence). CDR3 nucleotide sequence: TGTGCCACCAGCATAAGGAGCTCCTACGAGCAGTACTTC. It is translated as CATSIRSSYEQYF.

This clone was found a few times. The CDR3, as DNA: TGCGCCAGCAGCCAAACAGAAGCCTCTAGCACAGATACGCAGTATTTT. Protein product: CASSQTEASSTDTQYF. The V and J genes are TRBV4-1 and TRBJ2-3, with D unclear. V lost 2 bases, J lost 0 bases, and 12 bases lay in between. Germline CDR1 MGHRA, CDR2 YSYEKL. This CDR3 contains 16 residues.